This T cell receptor beta chain was profiled in a study of post-analysis software for immune sequencing data. Points from the study as a whole: TRBV segments more frequent in patients than in controls numbered a few and included TRBV5-6, TRBV5-1 and TRBV20-1.

Regarding this clonotype: Its antigen remains unknown.

Trimming stripped 4 bases from V and 4 bases from J, with 29 bases between. Germline V gene sequence: CDR1 SGHRS, CDR2 YFSETQ. This CDR3 has 20 residues. TCR beta cDNA libraries included unique molecular identifiers. TCRdb analysed the PCR reads with MiXCR anew, one entry per CDR3 protein. Of 800,000 to 950,000 distinct CDR3 sequences listed, approximately 53% are singletons. This clonotype was obtained from a girl between 5 and 17 years old with multiple sclerosis. The chain carries TRBV5-1 and TRBJ2-2; possibly TRBD1 for D (6 bases). The sample taken for sequencing was blood. The CDR3 region is CASSPTSRQDERAGTGELFF. In DNA form, the CDR3 reads TGCGCCAGCAGCCCGACAAGCAGACAGGACGAAAGGGCGGGCACCGGGGAGCTGTTTTTT.